The sequence of this T cell receptor (beta chain) was determined in a study of graft-versus-host responses after intestinal transplantation. Whole-study context: Tacrolimus plus steroids were given to all recipients for around three years, preceded by anti-thymocyte globulin induction.

Overall study results and limits: Recipient marrow showed GvH clones, some seen first in ileum or blood. Early post-transplant HvG declines showed an association with peak circulating GvH clone levels.

CDR3 length equals 16 residues. Germline V gene sequence: CDR1 MNHEY, CDR2 SMNVEV (reference sequence). V lost 5 bases, J lost 2 bases, and 17 bases lay in between. For this clone: The antigen remains undetermined.

This table comes from immunoSEQ multiplex PCR, and its TCRdb copy is limited to in-frame clones, with some not included. This sample has 30,000 to 40,000 clones, with 93% found just once. This chain connects TRBV27 to TRBJ2-3; D is perhaps TRBD1 (5 bases). The source of this sequence is a human donor who was the organ donor for an intestinal transplant. Sample: unstimulated CD8+ T cells sorted from spleen or lymph node cells, taken before transplant. The CDR3, as DNA: TGTGCCAGCAGTCAAGACCTCAGGGCATACACAGATACGCAGTATTTT. Protein sequence: CASSQDLRAYTDTQYF.